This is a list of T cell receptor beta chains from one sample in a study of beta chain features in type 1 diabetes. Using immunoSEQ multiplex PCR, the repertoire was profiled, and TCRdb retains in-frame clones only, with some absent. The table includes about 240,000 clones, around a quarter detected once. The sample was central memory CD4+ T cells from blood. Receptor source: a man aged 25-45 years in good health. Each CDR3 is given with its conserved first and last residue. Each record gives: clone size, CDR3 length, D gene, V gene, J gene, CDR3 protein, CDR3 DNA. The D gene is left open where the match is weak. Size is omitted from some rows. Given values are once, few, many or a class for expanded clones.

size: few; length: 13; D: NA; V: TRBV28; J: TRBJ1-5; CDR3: CASKAGEVRPQHF; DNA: TGTGCCAGCAAGGCCGGGGAGGTTAGGCCCCAGCATTTT
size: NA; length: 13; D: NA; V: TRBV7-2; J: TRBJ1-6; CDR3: CASSASRDSPLHF; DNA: TGTGCCAGCAGCGCGTCGAGGGATTCACCCCTCCACTTT
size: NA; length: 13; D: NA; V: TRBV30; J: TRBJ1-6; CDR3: CAWSPGRNSPLHF; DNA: TGTGCCTGGAGTCCAGGGAGGAATTCACCCCTCCACTTT
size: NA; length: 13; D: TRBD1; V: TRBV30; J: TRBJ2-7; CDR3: CAWRRGQGYEQYF; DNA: TGTGCCTGGAGGCGGGGACAGGGTTACGAGCAGTACTTC
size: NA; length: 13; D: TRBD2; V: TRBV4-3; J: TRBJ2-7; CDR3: CASSQALAAEQYF; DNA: TGCGCCAGCAGCCAAGCACTAGCGGCCGAGCAGTACTTC
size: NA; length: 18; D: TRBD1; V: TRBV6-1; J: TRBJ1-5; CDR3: CASSEVGQGAGGNQPQHF; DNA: TGTGCCAGCAGTGAAGTGGGACAGGGGGCAGGAGGGAATCAGCCCCAGCATTTT
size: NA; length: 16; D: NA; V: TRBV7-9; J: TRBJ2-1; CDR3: CASSSWRPLGYNEQFF; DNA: TGTGCCAGCAGCTCGTGGAGGCCTTTGGGCTACAATGAGCAGTTCTTC
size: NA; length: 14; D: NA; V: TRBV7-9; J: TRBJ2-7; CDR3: CASTKVTLGDEQYF; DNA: TGTGCCAGCACCAAAGTCACCCTTGGGGACGAGCAGTACTTC
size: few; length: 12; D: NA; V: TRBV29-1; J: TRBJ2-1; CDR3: CSVDHGDGEQFF; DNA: TGCAGCGTTGACCATGGTGACGGTGAGCAGTTCTTC
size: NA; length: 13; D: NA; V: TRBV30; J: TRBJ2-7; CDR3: CAWSLNNHYEQYF; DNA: TGTGCCTGGAGCCTCAATAACCACTACGAGCAGTACTTC
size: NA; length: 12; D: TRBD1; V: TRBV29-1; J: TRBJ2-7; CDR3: CSIPGQGYEQYF; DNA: TGCAGCATTCCGGGACAGGGCTACGAGCAGTACTTC